The clone carrying this TCR beta chain came up many times. Its target is not known. TCRdb re-analysed the 5' RACE reads in MiXCR, keeping a single row per CDR3 protein. The sample includes fewer than 150,000 distinct CDR3 sequences, around 14% of them seen just once. This specimen comes from a study of T-cell memory formation after mild COVID-19. Study-wide results and limits: Shrinking CD4+ clones were chiefly CM and EM; CD8+ ones were chiefly EMRA. Some responding clones appeared in pre-infection memory, suggesting cross-reactive memory joined.

This CDR3 is 12 amino acids long. Looked up from germline, CDR1 is LGHNA and CDR2 is YNFKEQ. With V trimmed by 4 bases and J by 5 bases, 2 bases remained unmatched. V gene TRBV4-2 combines with J gene TRBJ2-7; 7 bases line up with TRBD1. This TCR came from an adult woman who had mild COVID-19 (a few samples of this study predate the infection). Cell type and time point are not known. The sequenced material came from PBMCs or a T cell subset sorted from them (not recorded which). CDR3 in DNA: TGTGCCAGCAGCCCAACAGGGGACGAGCAGTACTTC. It specifies CASSPTGDEQYF.